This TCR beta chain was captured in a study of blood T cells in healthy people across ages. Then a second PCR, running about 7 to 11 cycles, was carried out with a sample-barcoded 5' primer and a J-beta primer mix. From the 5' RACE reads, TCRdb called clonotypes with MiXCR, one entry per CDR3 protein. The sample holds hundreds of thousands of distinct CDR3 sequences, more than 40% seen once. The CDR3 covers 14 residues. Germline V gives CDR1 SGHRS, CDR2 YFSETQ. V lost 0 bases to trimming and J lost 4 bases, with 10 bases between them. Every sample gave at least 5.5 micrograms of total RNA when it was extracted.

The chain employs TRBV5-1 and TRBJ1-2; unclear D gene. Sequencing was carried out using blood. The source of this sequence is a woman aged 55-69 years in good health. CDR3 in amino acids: CASSLDPGGYGYTF. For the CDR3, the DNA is TGCGCCAGCAGCTTGGACCCGGGAGGCTATGGCTACACCTTC.